This TCR beta chain was observed in a study of blood T cell repertoires in COVID-19. From germline, CDR1 is MNHEY and CDR2 SVGEGT. V dropped 5 bases and J dropped 7 bases, with 14 bases sitting between them. The CDR3 is 14 residues long. The table came from immunoSEQ multiplex PCR; TCRdb's copy has only in-frame clones and leaves some out. Of about 73,000 clones listed, approximately 83% were seen once; the top ten hold 2.5% to 3%. Material: peripheral blood. The chain is built from TRBV6-2 or TRBV6-3 and TRBJ1-4; weak D call: TRBD1 (6 bases). This sequence originates from an older man with active or convalescent COVID-19. CDR3 protein: CASSIQGRFEKLFF. The CDR3 DNA reads TGTGCCAGCAGTATACAGGGTCGGTTTGAAAAACTGTTTTTT.